This TCR beta chain was captured in a study of blood T cell repertoires in COVID-19. Seattle researchers signed up patients amid active infection and tracked them longitudinally. The CDR3 has 15 residues. Trimming stripped 4 bases from V and 1 base from J, with 11 bases between. The germline CDR1 and CDR2 sequences are SNHLY and FYNNEI. How the authors handled the data: Estimation of nucleated cell counts was performed using reference gene primer amplification. Clones were read by immunoSEQ multiplex PCR, and TCRdb kept only the in-frame ones, dropping some. The V and J calls and the clone size are those of that table, but D and trimming were determined from the DNA. The sample consists of a few hundred thousand clones, approximately 90% of them appearing once.

This receptor was identified in a woman aged 25 to 45 with COVID-19, enrolled during active disease. Sample: peripheral blood. The rearrangement uses TRBV2 and TRBJ1-3; D gene uncertain. DNA for the CDR3: TGTGCCAGCAGTGGAGTCCGCTTTTCTGGAAACACCATATATTTT. Encoded protein: CASSGVRFSGNTIYF.